This TCR beta chain was found in a study of blood T cell repertoires in COVID-19. Measured with immunoSEQ multiplex PCR; TCRdb has only the in-frame clones, and not every one. Among approximately 270,000 clones listed, more than 70% were seen once. CDR3 length equals 18 residues. The V end was cut by 3 bases, the J end by 2 bases, with 21 bases between. Germline loops: CDR1 MNHEY, CDR2 SVGEGT. The sequenced sample was peripheral blood. This chain links TRBV6-2 or TRBV6-3 with TRBJ2-3, with D tentatively TRBD2 (6 bases). The TCR originated in a woman aged 25 to 45 with COVID-19, enrolled during active disease. As DNA, the CDR3 is TGTGCCAGCAGTTATACTTTTCCGACAGTGGACTACACAGATACGCAGTATTTT. Protein: CASSYTFPTVDYTDTQYF.